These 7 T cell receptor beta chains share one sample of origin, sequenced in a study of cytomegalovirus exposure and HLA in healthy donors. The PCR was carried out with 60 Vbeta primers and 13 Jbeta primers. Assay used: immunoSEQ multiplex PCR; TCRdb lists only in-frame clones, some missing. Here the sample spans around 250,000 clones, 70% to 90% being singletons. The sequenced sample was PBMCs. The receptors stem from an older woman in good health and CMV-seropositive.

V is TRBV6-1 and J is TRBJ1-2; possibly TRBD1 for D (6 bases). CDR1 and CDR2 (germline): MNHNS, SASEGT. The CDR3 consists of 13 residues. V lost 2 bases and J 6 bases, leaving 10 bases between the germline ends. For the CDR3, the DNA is TGTGCCAGCAGTGAACCGGGGGGCAATGGCTACACCTTC. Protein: CASSEPGGNGYTF.

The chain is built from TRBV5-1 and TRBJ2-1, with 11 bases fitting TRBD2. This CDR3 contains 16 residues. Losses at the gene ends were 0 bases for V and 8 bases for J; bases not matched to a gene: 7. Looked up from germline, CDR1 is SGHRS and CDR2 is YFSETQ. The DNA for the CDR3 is TGCGCCAGCAGCTTGGCCCCACTAGCGGGAGTGGATGAGCAGTTCTTC. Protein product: CASSLAPLAGVDEQFF.

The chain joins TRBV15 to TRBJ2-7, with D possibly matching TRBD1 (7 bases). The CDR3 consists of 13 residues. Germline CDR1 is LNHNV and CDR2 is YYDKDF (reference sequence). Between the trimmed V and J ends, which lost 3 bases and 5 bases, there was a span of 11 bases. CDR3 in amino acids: CATSSDREDEQYF. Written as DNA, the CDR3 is TGTGCCACCAGCAGCGACAGGGAGGACGAGCAGTACTTC.

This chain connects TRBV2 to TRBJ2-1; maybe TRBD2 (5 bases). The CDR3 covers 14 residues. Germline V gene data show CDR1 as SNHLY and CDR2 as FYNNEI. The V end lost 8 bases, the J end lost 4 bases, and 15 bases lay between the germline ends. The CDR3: CASSKLVGYNEQFF. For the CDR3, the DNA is TGTGCCAGCTCAAAACTAGTAGGGTACAATGAGCAGTTCTTC.

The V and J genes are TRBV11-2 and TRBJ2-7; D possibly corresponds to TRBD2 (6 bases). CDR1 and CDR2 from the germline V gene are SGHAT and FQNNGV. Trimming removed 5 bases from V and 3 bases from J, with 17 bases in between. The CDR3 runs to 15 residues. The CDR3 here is CASSPVPGEIYEQYF. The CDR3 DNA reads TGTGCCAGCAGCCCCGTACCGGGAGAGATCTACGAGCAGTACTTC.

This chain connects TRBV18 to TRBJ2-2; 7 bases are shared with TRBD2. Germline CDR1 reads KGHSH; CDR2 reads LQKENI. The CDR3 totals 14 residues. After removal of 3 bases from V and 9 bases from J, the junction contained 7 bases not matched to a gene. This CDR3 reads CASSPGGNNRELFF. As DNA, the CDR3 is TGTGCCAGCTCACCGGGAGGGAACAACAGGGAGCTGTTTTTT.

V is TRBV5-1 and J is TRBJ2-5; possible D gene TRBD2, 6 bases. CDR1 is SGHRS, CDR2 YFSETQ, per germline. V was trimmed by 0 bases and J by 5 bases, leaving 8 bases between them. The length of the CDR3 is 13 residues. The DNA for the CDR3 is TGCGCCAGCAGCTTGGAGGGAGGCGAGACCCAGTACTTC. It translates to CASSLEGGETQYF.